Below are 2 T cell receptor beta chains sequenced from a single sample in a study of tumor-infiltrating lymphocytes in primary liver carcinoma. Each 20-30 mg portion of unsorted bulk tissue served as the source for co-extraction of RNA and DNA. TCR beta cDNA was made from 400 to 500 ng total RNA with a constant-region primer. Employing slightly modified ARM-PCR, three nested multiplex PCR rounds were run, and these gave rise to the TCR beta libraries. Both of the initial two PCR rounds ran for approximately 11 cycles and employed TRBV1-TRBV30 forward primers alongside a C-beta reverse primer. TCRdb used MiXCR to reprocess the multiplex PCR reads, holding one entry per CDR3 protein. The table has tens of thousands of distinct CDR3 sequences, 72% seen once. Sequencing used liver tumor tissue from sampling region 1. Described subset: tumor region T1, superior pole. The origin of the receptors is a man aged 40-50 years with primary liver carcinoma and hepatitis B virus infection.

This clonotype has ten or more counts. The genes are TRBV28 and TRBJ2-6, with no clear D. Germline CDR1 reads MDHEN; CDR2 reads SYDVKM. Between the trimmed V and J ends, which lost 7 bases and 4 bases, there was a span of 17 bases. This CDR3 has 16 amino acids. The CDR3 protein is CASKELDVAGANVLTF. Written as DNA, the CDR3 is TGTGCCAGCAAAGAGCTAGACGTGGCCGGGGCCAACGTCCTGACTTTC.

Comments on this clonotype: At one end the junction does not follow the germline gene, possibly because of a read error. CDR3 nucleotides: TGCGCCAGCAGCTTAGTGGCGCTAGCGAGAATCGGGGAGCTGTTTTTT. Its protein product is CASSLVALARIGELFF. The V and J genes are TRBV11-2 and TRBJ2-2; D might be TRBD2 (6 bases). CDR1 is SGHAT and CDR2 is FQNNGV in the germline V gene. The CDR3 consists of 16 residues.